A selection of T cell receptor beta chains follows, all from one sample in a study of beta chain features in type 1 diabetes. Profiled with immunoSEQ multiplex PCR; TCRdb holds only in-frame clones, not every one. The table lists around 240,000 clones, 16% of them singletons. Input material: naive CD4+ T cells from blood. The receptors were gathered from a man aged 25 to 40 with type 1 diabetes. CDR3s include the opening cysteine and the closing phenylalanine or tryptophan. Fields, in order: D gene, clone size, V gene, J gene, CDR3 DNA, CDR3 protein. D genes are given only for firm matches. The size field is filled for only some rows; it gives once, few, many or a size class.

TRBD2	.	TRBV28	TRBJ2-4	TGTGCCAGCAGTTTCGCCCACTCTAGCGGGGGGGCCAAAAACATTCAGTACTTC	CASSFAHSSGGAKNIQYF
TRBD2	few	TRBV29-1	TRBJ2-1	TGCAGCGTCTGTCTAGCGGGAGGGCCCAATGAGCAGTTCTTC	CSVCLAGGPNEQFF
.	few	TRBV9	TRBJ2-5	TGTGCCAGCAGCCATAGGGCGTTGGAGACCCAGTACTTC	CASSHRALETQYF
.	few	TRBV5-4	TRBJ2-1	TGTGCCAGCAGCTTGGTCGGGCGGGAACCATACAATGAGCAGTTCTTC	CASSLVGREPYNEQFF
.	.	TRBV2	TRBJ1-1	TGTGCCAGCAGTGTCTTGGGACCCGAAGCTTTCTTT	CASSVLGPEAFF
.	few	TRBV2	TRBJ2-6	TGTGCCAGCAGACCCCCACTGTATGGGGCCAACGTCCTGACTTTC	CASRPPLYGANVLTF
.	few	TRBV11-2	TRBJ2-1	TGTGCCAGCCAAAGGCGGATTGAGCAGTTCTTC	CASQRRIEQFF
TRBD2	.	TRBV7-9	TRBJ2-7	TGTGCCAGCAGCTTAGGTAGCGGGAGGGCCAACGAGCAGTACTTC	CASSLGSGRANEQYF
.	few	TRBV4-1	TRBJ2-7	TGCGCCAGCAGCCAAGTTAATAACGAGCAGTACTTC	CASSQVNNEQYF
.	few	TRBV18	TRBJ2-1	TGTGCCAGCTCACCTATAGGACAACACGAGCAGTTCTTC	CASSPIGQHEQFF
.	.	TRBV29-1	TRBJ2-3	TGCAGCGTTGCCCCCCCGGGGGGCCGCACAGATACGCAGTATTTT	CSVAPPGGRTDTQYF
.	few	TRBV6-5	TRBJ1-5	TGTGCCAGCAGTTACGGTAGCAATCAGCCCCAGCATTTT	CASSYGSNQPQHF
TRBD1	.	TRBV10-3	TRBJ2-5	TGTGCCATCAGCCGACAGGGCGGCGTGGAGACCCAGTACTTC	CAISRQGGVETQYF
.	.	TRBV27	TRBJ2-5	TGTGCCAGCAGTTCCTTGCCGGGGACCCAGTACTTC	CASSSLPGTQYF
TRBD2	few	TRBV7-2	TRBJ2-1	TGTGCCAGCAGCTTTAGCGGGAGCTCCTACAATGAGCAGTTCTTC	CASSFSGSSYNEQFF
TRBD2	.	TRBV7-9	TRBJ2-1	TGTGCCAGCAGCCCGGGGGTACTAGCGGGAGGGAACGATGAGCAGTTCTTC	CASSPGVLAGGNDEQFF
TRBD2	few	TRBV18	TRBJ2-1	TGTGCCAGCTCTGCGGGGACTAGCGGATACAATGAGCAGTTCTTC	CASSAGTSGYNEQFF
TRBD1	.	TRBV7-9	TRBJ2-1	TGTGCCAGCAAGTGGGGACAGGGGATTCGGGAGCAGTTCTTC	CASKWGQGIREQFF
.	.	TRBV29-1	TRBJ2-5	TGCAGCGTTGAGTCTAGCCGTTCCCAAGAGACCCAGTACTTC	CSVESSRSQETQYF
.	few	TRBV29-1	TRBJ2-3	TGCAGCGTTGCTTTGGGACTTCTAAGCACAGATACGCAGTATTTT	CSVALGLLSTDTQYF
TRBD1	few	TRBV9	TRBJ2-1	TGTGCCAGCAGCGCCGGACAGGGCTACAATGAGCAGTTCTTC	CASSAGQGYNEQFF
.	.	TRBV7-2	TRBJ2-2	TGTGCCAGCAGCTCTGCATACACCGGGGAGCTGTTTTTT	CASSSAYTGELFF
.	few	TRBV21-1	TRBJ2-6	TGTGCCAACTCCACGACCGGGGCCAACGTCCTGACTTTC	CANSTTGANVLTF
.	few	TRBV7-2	TRBJ2-1	TGTGCCAGCAGCTTAGAGTGGGGAGAGCAGTTCTTC	CASSLEWGEQFF
.	few	TRBV7-2	TRBJ2-1	TGTGCCAGCAGCTTAAGGGTGGACTACAATGAGCAGTTCTTC	CASSLRVDYNEQFF
.	few	TRBV7-9	TRBJ1-2	TGTGCCAGCAGCTTAGGCCCCTACGGCTACACCTTC	CASSLGPYGYTF
.	.	TRBV2	TRBJ2-7	TGTGCCAGCAGTGAAGATTATACCTACGAGCAGTACTTC	CASSEDYTYEQYF
.	few	TRBV10-3	TRBJ2-2	TGTGCCATCAGTGCGGGATTTAGGGAGCTGTTTTTT	CAISAGFRELFF
.	few	TRBV29-1	TRBJ2-7	TGCAGCGTCCGGGACGTCTACGAGCAGTACTTC	CSVRDVYEQYF
.	few	TRBV10-3	TRBJ2-1	TGTGCCATCCGAGCGATGGGTGAGCAGTTCTTC	CAIRAMGEQFF
TRBD2	.	TRBV25-1	TRBJ2-1	TGTGCCAGCGGAGGACTAGCGGGTCAGAGCTCCTACAATGAGCAGTTCTTC	CASGGLAGQSSYNEQFF
.	few	TRBV27	TRBJ1-5	TGTGCCAGCAGTTTAACGGGGGGCCACCAGCCCCAGCATTTT	CASSLTGGHQPQHF
.	.	TRBV6-5	TRBJ2-6	TGTGCCAGCACCGTGGGACTTGCTGGGGCCAACGTCCTGACTTTC	CASTVGLAGANVLTF
.	.	TRBV16	TRBJ2-7	TGTGCCAGCAGCCAATCATCCTACGAGCAGTACTTC	CASSQSSYEQYF
.	few	TRBV4-1	TRBJ2-7	TGCGCCAGCAGCCTCCGGTTAGGGGGGAACGCCTACGAGCAGTACTTC	CASSLRLGGNAYEQYF
.	.	TRBV9	TRBJ2-3	TGTGCCAGCCACCCGGGTGGGTCGACAGATACGCAGTATTTT	CASHPGGSTDTQYF